This passage covers 15 T cell receptor beta chains from one sample sequenced in a study of OX40 agonist ivuxolimab in advanced cancers. Profiling relied on immunoSEQ multiplex PCR, and the TCRdb table lists in-frame clones only, not all of them. Of some 100,000 clones in the sample, 70% to 90% were seen once. The sequencing used CD4+ or CD8+ T cells sorted from blood, collected in a trial of the OX40 agonist ivuxolimab. These receptors were obtained from an adult with an advanced solid tumor such as melanoma, head and neck, liver or kidney cancer.

V and J are TRBV11-3 and TRBJ1-5; no clear D. The CDR3 covers 18 residues. Germline values: CDR1 SGHNT, CDR2 YENEEA. V was cut by 5 bases and J by 0 bases, with 20 bases left in between. The CDR3 DNA is TGTGCCAGCAGCGCCAAAATGACTGGAGCTTATAGCAATCAGCCCCAGCATTTT. The encoded protein is CASSAKMTGAYSNQPQHF.

The chain recombines TRBV4-3 with TRBJ2-7; 10 bases are shared with TRBD1. Germline V CDR1 and CDR2: LGHNA, YSLEER. Unmatched junction bases numbered 8, after V lost 3 bases and J lost 3 bases. CDR3 length: 16 amino acids. The CDR3, as DNA: TGCGCCAGCAGCCAGGATTGGCGGGACAGGGGCTACGAGCAGTACTTC. Its translation: CASSQDWRDRGYEQYF.

This clone was seen a single time. The chain has TRBV7-2 and TRBJ2-7; 9 bases agree with TRBD1. The CDR3 sequence is 15 residues long. The V segment lost 1 base and the J segment 5 bases; nucleotides outside the gene matches: 6. Germline CDR1 and CDR2: SGHTA and FQGNSA. Here the CDR3 DNA reads TGTGCCAGCAGCTTAGTATCGGGACAGGGCCACGAGCAGTACTTC. Its protein is CASSLVSGQGHEQYF.

A word on this clone: At one end, the junction sequence differs from germline, possibly due to a read error. V and J are TRBV7-2 and TRBJ2-7; D is possibly TRBD1 (6 bases). Per the germline V gene, CDR1 is SGHTA and CDR2 is FQGNSA. This CDR3 spans 13 amino acids. The CDR3 nucleotides are TGTGCCAGCAGCGATAGGGGGACGGGACGTGTGCACTTC. Translated, it gives CASSDRGTGRVHF.

The rearrangement links TRBV28 to TRBJ2-5, with TRBD1 identical over 8 bases. The J segment lost 5 bases and the V segment lost 4 bases, leaving 6 bases of the junction unmatched. CDR3 size: 14 residues. Germline values: CDR1 MDHEN, CDR2 SYDVKM. The CDR3 protein is CASSSGGSQETQYF. In DNA form, the CDR3 reads TGTGCCAGCAGTTCAGGGGGCTCACAGGAGACCCAGTACTTC.

The V call is TRBV28, the J call TRBJ2-7; 10 bases map to TRBD2. The germline CDR1 and CDR2 sequences are MDHEN and SYDVKM. The V and J ends lost 6 bases and 5 bases, in that order; junction bases with no gene match: 10. The CDR3 covers 15 residues. CDR3 nucleotide sequence: TGTGCCAGCAGAACTAGCGGGGCCTCCTTCGACGAGCAGTACTTC. Its protein product is CASRTSGASFDEQYF.

J is TRBJ2-2 and V is TRBV27; D remains unclear. The ends were cut back, 2 bases at V and 7 bases at J, with 8 bases in the middle. Germline lookup yields CDR1 MNHEY and CDR2 SMNVEV (reference sequence). The CDR3 is 13 amino acids. The CDR3 DNA reads TGTGCCAGCAGTTTAGTAGTCCACGGGGAGCTGTTTTTT. Encoded protein: CASSLVVHGELFF.

The V gene is TRBV7-8, the J gene TRBJ2-7, with D uncertain. CDR1 is SGHVS, CDR2 FQNEAQ, per germline. Between the trimmed V and J ends, which lost 5 bases and 6 bases, there was a span of 8 bases. The CDR3 extends over 11 amino acids. CDR3 region: CASSLGPEQYF. The CDR3 DNA is TGTGCCAGCAGCCTCGGCCCCGAGCAGTACTTC.

The chain couples TRBV18 to TRBJ1-3; 7 nucleotides line up with TRBD1. The V gene's germline CDR1 is KGHSH and CDR2 LQKENI. The CDR3 loop spans 15 amino acids. V trimming: 6 bases; J trimming: 1 base; junction bases outside the gene matches: 6. This CDR3 is CASSLGTVSGNTIYF. The CDR3, as DNA: TGTGCCAGCTCCCTCGGGACAGTTTCTGGAAACACCATATATTTT.

This chain uses TRBV30 with TRBJ2-3; the D is unclear. The germline V gene has CDR1 GTSNPN and CDR2 SVGIG (reference sequence). Trimming pared 4 bases from V and 1 base from J, leaving 9 bases between. The length of the CDR3 is 13 residues. The CDR3 loop is CAWKVSGTDTQYF. CDR3 nucleotide sequence: TGTGCCTGGAAGGTGTCGGGCACAGATACGCAGTATTTT.

This chain connects TRBV28 to TRBJ1-2; D ambiguous. CDR1 is MDHEN, CDR2 SYDVKM, per germline. There are 12 residues in the CDR3. V was shortened by 5 bases and J by 8 bases, with 12 bases between the two germline ends. Here the CDR3 reads CASSSGYEGYTF. DNA of the CDR3: TGTGCCAGCAGTAGCGGATATGAAGGCTACACCTTC.

CDR3 loop: CASSYEGNYGYTF. For the CDR3, the DNA is TGTGCCAGCAGTTACGAGGGTAACTATGGCTACACCTTC. The chain carries TRBV6-5 and TRBJ1-2, with D hard to call. From germline, CDR1 is MNHEY and CDR2 SVGAGI. This CDR3 comprises 13 residues. V was shortened by 2 bases and J by 1 base, with 5 bases between the two germline ends.

V gene TRBV10-3 combines with J gene TRBJ2-2; TRBD1 might be the D (5 bases). Germline CDR1 and CDR2: ENHRY and SYGVKD. The CDR3 runs 15 residues. The V and J ends lost 4 bases and 3 bases respectively, with 12 bases between them. The DNA of the CDR3 is TGTGCCATCAGTGGTTCAGGGTCTTACACCGGGGAGCTGTTTTTT. Its protein product is CAISGSGSYTGELFF.

V and J are TRBV6-6 and TRBJ1-6; perhaps TRBD1 as D (6 bases). The germline V gene has CDR1 MNHNY and CDR2 SVGAGI (reference sequence). There are 16 residues in the CDR3. V was pared by 2 bases and J by 9 bases, with 17 bases between. Here the CDR3 reads CASSYTSTGSGSPLHF. The DNA of the CDR3 is TGTGCCAGCAGTTACACTTCAACAGGGTCTGGTTCACCCCTCCACTTT.

The chain is built from TRBV19 and TRBJ1-2, with D possibly matching TRBD1 (6 bases). Trimming removed 10 bases from V and 4 bases from J, with 13 bases in between. The CDR3 extends over 12 amino acids. Germline values: CDR1 LNHDA, CDR2 SQIVND (reference sequence). CDR3 DNA: TGTGCCACATCTCAGGGGATCTATGGCTACACCTTC. Its protein product is CATSQGIYGYTF.